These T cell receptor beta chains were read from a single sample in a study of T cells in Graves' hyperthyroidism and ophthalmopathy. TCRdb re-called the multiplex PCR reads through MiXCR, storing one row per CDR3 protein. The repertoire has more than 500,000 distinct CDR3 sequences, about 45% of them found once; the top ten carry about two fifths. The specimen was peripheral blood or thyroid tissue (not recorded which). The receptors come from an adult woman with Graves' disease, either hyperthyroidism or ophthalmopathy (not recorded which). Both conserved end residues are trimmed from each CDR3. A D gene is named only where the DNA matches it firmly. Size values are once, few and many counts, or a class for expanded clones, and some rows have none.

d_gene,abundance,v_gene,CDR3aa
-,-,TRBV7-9,ASSLQGPQETQY
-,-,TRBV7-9,ASSPLAGARGGQY
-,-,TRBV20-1,SARDWGGPEAF
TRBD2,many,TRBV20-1,SASALRGGGYEQY
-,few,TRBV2,ASSGRADTQY
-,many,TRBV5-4,ASSLVGGPSYEQY
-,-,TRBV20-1,SARDPPIRPGGYT
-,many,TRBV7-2,ASSFTGGLGTEAF
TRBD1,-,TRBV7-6,AGSPKQGALPTGELF
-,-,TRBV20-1,SADFTGRNTDTQY
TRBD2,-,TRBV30,AWGRQRGETQY
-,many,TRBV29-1,SVEGQASGNTIY
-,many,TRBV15,ATSRGSTGSGLYEQY
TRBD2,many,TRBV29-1,SVTRGGNSYEQY
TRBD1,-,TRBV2,ASKYRGNYEQY
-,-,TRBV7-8,ASTKVGTPINSPLH
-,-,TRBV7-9,ASSLDRNSYTGELF
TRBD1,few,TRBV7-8,ASSLTGGDSPLH
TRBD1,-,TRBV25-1,ASNRGKNSPLH
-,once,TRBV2,ASSESNGSGYT
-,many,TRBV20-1,SARASADSTDTQY
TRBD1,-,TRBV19,ASSSGQGVLTEAF
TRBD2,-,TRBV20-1,SANSGGAVLLEQY
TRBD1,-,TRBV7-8,ASSYGTGGDQY
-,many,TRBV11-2,ASSGRGGLSYEQY
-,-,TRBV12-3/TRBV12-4,ASSLGWHEAF
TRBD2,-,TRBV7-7,ASSSGLGGETQY